A single T cell receptor (beta chain) is shown here with its context. Its antigen remains unknown. Following RNA extraction, reverse transcription yielded cDNA that acted as the sequencing template. Repertoires were generated with immunoSEQ multiplex PCR, while TCRdb's copy carries only in-frame clones and drops some. This table has about 100,000 clones, 50% to 60% appearing once. Trimming pared 6 bases from V and 4 bases from J, leaving 7 bases between. The germline V gene has CDR1 MNHEY and CDR2 SMNVEV (reference sequence). The CDR3 contains 13 residues. This record comes from a study of CD8+ T cells in alopecia areata. Study-level points and caveats: On tofacitinib, scalp and blood still held many of the expanded lesional clones. Both scalp clonality and the expanded CD8+ clones among the top 100 showed a significant decrease with tofacitinib. Scalp samples also yield sequences from resident alphabeta T cells of normal skin. Lesional tissue from the scalp (especially in alopecia totalis/universalis) showed higher clonality than normal scalp.

Described treatment: oral pan-JAK inhibitor, 5-10 mg twice daily. Sequencing was performed on CD8+ T cells sorted from blood, taken between weeks 55 and 65, from a patient treated with tofacitinib. This clonotype originated in a human donor with alopecia areata. The rearrangement joins TRBV27 to TRBJ1-6; D is perhaps TRBD1 (5 bases). The DNA for the CDR3 is TGTGCCAGCAGAAAGGGGTATAATTCACCCCTCCACTTT. Translated, it gives CASRKGYNSPLHF.